This T cell receptor beta chain comes out of a study of cytomegalovirus exposure and HLA in healthy donors. Germline V lookup: CDR1 LNHDA, CDR2 SQIVND (reference sequence). The CDR3 loop spans 13 amino acids. The V and J ends lost 10 bases and 2 bases, in that order; junction bases with no gene match: 6. Repertoires were generated with immunoSEQ multiplex PCR, while TCRdb's copy carries only in-frame clones and drops some. This table holds approximately 150,000 clones, 85% to 90% found once. Source material: PBMCs. The J gene is TRBJ1-1, the V gene TRBV19; 8 nucleotides match TRBD1. The receptor comes from a young woman in good health and CMV-seropositive. For the CDR3, the DNA is TGTGCCATCGCCGGGACAGGAAACACTGAAGCTTTCTTT. Amino acid sequence: CAIAGTGNTEAFF.